Presented here are 17 T cell receptor beta chains from one specimen sequenced in a study of blood T cell repertoires in COVID-19. Assay: immunoSEQ multiplex PCR; the TCRdb copy retains only in-frame clones and omits some. The repertoire holds around 110,000 clones, with less than 90% as singletons. The sample was peripheral blood. All receptors come from a man aged 25-45 years with acute or convalescent COVID-19.

V and J are TRBV15 and TRBJ2-3; TRBD2 agrees at 11 bases. Looked up from germline, CDR1 is LNHNV and CDR2 is YYDKDF (reference sequence). The CDR3 spans 15 residues. V trimming: 0 bases; J trimming: 8 bases; junction bases outside the gene matches: 4. The CDR3 DNA reads TGTGCCACCAGCAGAGAACTAGCGGGAGTAGCTACGCAGTATTTT. It is translated as CATSRELAGVATQYF.

The CDR3 bases are TGTGCCAGCAGTTTAGCGCAAGGGGGTGAGCAGTTCTTC. This encodes CASSLAQGGEQFF. The chain is built from TRBV12-3 or TRBV12-4 and TRBJ2-1, with TRBD1 as a possible D gene (6 bases). The CDR3 runs 13 residues. The V end was cut by 0 bases, the J end by 9 bases, with 9 bases between.

The chain links TRBV13 to TRBJ1-1, with 9 positions matching TRBD1. From germline, CDR1 is PRHDT and CDR2 FYEKMQ (reference sequence). The CDR3 is 15 residues long. J gave up 4 bases and V 5 bases, and 8 bases lay outside the gene matches. For the CDR3, the DNA is TGTGCCAGCAGCACCGCCGGGACAGGGACCACTGAAGCTTTCTTT. Translated, it gives CASSTAGTGTTEAFF.

This chain connects TRBV13 to TRBJ2-3; D is possibly TRBD2 (6 bases). CDR1 is PRHDT and CDR2 is FYEKMQ in the germline V gene (reference sequence). V dropped 5 bases and J dropped 0 bases, with 9 bases sitting between them. The CDR3 is 14 amino acids. Written as DNA, the CDR3 is TGTGCCAGCAGCCTGGGGACTAGCACAGATACGCAGTATTTT. Protein product: CASSLGTSTDTQYF.

V is TRBV2 and J is TRBJ2-1, with D perhaps TRBD1 (5 bases). This CDR3 has 12 residues. The germline V gene has CDR1 SNHLY and CDR2 FYNNEI. The ends were cut back, 11 bases at V and 7 bases at J, with 15 bases in the middle. The CDR3 here is CARQSFRNEQFF. The CDR3 DNA reads TGTGCCCGACAGTCGTTTCGAAATGAGCAGTTCTTC.

The chain links TRBV18 to TRBJ1-1; 7 nucleotides align to TRBD1. There are 15 residues in the CDR3. J was trimmed by 1 base and V by 6 bases; bases with no gene match: 8. Germline CDR1 is KGHSH and CDR2 is LQKENI. CDR3 residues: CASSLGTAPNTEAFF. CDR3 bases: TGTGCCAGCTCCCTCGGGACAGCTCCGAACACTGAAGCTTTCTTT.

The gene calls are TRBV3-1 (or the pseudogene TRBV3-2) and TRBJ1-4, with D unresolved. Trimming cost V 3 bases and J 0 bases, with 8 bases left between them. The V gene's germline CDR1 is LGHDT and CDR2 YNNKEL (reference sequence). This CDR3 is 15 amino acids long. The CDR3 sequence: CASSQVQSTNEKLFF. CDR3 DNA: TGTGCCAGCAGCCAGGTACAGTCAACTAATGAAAAACTGTTTTTT.

This chain joins TRBV7-2 and TRBJ1-3; D is undetermined. The CDR3 spans 14 residues. V was clipped by 1 base and J by 2 bases, with 6 bases between them. Germline V lookup: CDR1 SGHTA, CDR2 FQGNSA. The DNA of the CDR3 is TGTGCCAGCAGCTTAGAGCTTACTGGAAACACCATATATTTT. Its translation: CASSLELTGNTIYF.

This chain connects TRBV6-6 to TRBJ2-1, with 10 bases matching TRBD1. Germline V lookup: CDR1 MNHNY, CDR2 SVGAGI (reference sequence). V lost 6 bases to trimming and J lost 9 bases; unmatched junction nucleotides: 5. CDR3 length equals 13 residues. The CDR3 DNA follows: TGTGCCAGCAGCCCAGACAGGGGGCTTGAGCAGTTCTTC. Translation gives CASSPDRGLEQFF.

This clone has only one observation. The genes are TRBV6-4 and TRBJ2-3; 11 bases are shared with TRBD2. Germline V gene data show CDR1 as MRHNA and CDR2 as SNTAGT. Trimming removed 3 bases from V and 5 bases from J; junction bases left unmatched: 4. CDR3 length equals 15 residues. CDR3 region: CASSESSGGQDTQYF. The CDR3 region has the DNA TGTGCCAGCAGTGAATCTAGCGGGGGGCAAGATACGCAGTATTTT.

This chain uses TRBV5-6 with TRBJ1-2; 7 bases are a match to TRBD1. Germline assignment: CDR1 SGHDT and CDR2 YYEEEE. The CDR3 loop spans 15 amino acids. Germline trimming cut 4 bases from V and 2 bases from J; bases unmatched to any gene: 8. The CDR3 nucleotides are TGTGCCAGCAGCCCAATATCGACAGGGAACTATGGCTACACCTTC. This translates into CASSPISTGNYGYTF.

V is TRBV20-1 and J is TRBJ1-5; D not certain. The V end was cut by 3 bases, the J end by 0 bases, with 9 bases between. Germline CDR1 and CDR2: DFQATT and SNEGSKA (reference sequence). The CDR3 is 14 amino acids. As DNA, the CDR3 is TGCAGTGCTAGTACGGAGTATAGCAATCAGCCCCAGCATTTT. Residues: CSASTEYSNQPQHF.

The V and J genes are TRBV6-1 and TRBJ1-2; TRBD1 agrees at 9 bases. This CDR3 comprises 14 residues. After removal of 2 bases from V and 8 bases from J, the junction contained 6 bases not matched to a gene. Germline V gives CDR1 MNHNS, CDR2 SASEGT. The CDR3: CASSESGQGSGYTF. The CDR3 DNA sequence: TGTGCCAGCAGTGAATCGGGACAGGGATCCGGCTACACCTTC.

The chain has TRBV27 and TRBJ2-2; D is unresolved. The CDR3 has 14 residues. Looked up from germline, CDR1 is MNHEY and CDR2 is SMNVEV (reference sequence). With 5 bases removed from V and 3 bases from J, the gap between germline ends came to 10 bases. CDR3: CASSAEIDTGELFF. In nucleotides, the CDR3 is TGTGCCAGCAGTGCCGAAATAGACACCGGGGAGCTGTTTTTT.

The genes are TRBV6-6 and TRBJ2-6, with TRBD2 as a possible D gene (5 bases). This CDR3 region has 15 residues. The V gene's germline CDR1 is MNHNY and CDR2 SVGAGI (reference sequence). Trimming took off 7 bases at V and 2 bases at J, with 12 bases between the two ends. DNA for the CDR3: TGTGCCAGCAAGCGGAGTATGGCTGGGGCCAACGTCCTGACTTTC. Translated: CASKRSMAGANVLTF.

In its sample, this clone was seen once. The rearrangement links TRBV7-2 to TRBJ2-1, with TRBD2 as a possible D gene (6 bases). Germline loops: CDR1 SGHTA, CDR2 FQGNSA. Trimming removed 5 bases from V and 5 bases from J, with 16 bases in between. CDR3 length: 15 amino acids. CDR3: CASSPERGVNNEQFF. CDR3 coding DNA: TGTGCCAGCAGCCCCGAACGCGGGGTTAACAATGAGCAGTTCTTC.

This chain connects TRBV4-2 to TRBJ1-2; TRBD1 matches 9 bases. With V trimmed by 3 bases and J by 8 bases, 4 bases remained unmatched. The CDR3 has 13 amino acids. The germline gives CDR1 LGHNA, CDR2 YNFKEQ. CDR3 DNA: TGTGCCAGCAGCCAGGACAGGGGCGGAGGCTACACCTTC. Translated: CASSQDRGGGYTF.